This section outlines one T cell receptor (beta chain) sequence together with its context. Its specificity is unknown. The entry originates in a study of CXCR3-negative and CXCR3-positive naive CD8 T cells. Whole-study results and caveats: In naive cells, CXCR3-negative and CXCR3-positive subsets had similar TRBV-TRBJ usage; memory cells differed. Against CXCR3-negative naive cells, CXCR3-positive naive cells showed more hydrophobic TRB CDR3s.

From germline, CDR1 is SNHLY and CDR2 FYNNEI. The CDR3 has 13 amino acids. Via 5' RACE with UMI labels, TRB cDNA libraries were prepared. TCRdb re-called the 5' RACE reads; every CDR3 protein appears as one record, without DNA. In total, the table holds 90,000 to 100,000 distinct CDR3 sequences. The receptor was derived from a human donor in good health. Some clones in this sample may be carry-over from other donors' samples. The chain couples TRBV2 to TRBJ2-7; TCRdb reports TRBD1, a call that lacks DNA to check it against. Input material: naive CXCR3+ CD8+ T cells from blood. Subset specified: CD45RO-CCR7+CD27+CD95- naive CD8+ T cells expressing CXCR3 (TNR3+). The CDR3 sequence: CASTNRGSYEQYF.